A selection of T cell receptor beta chains follows, all from one sample in a study of shared clonotypes between healthy human individuals. Clones were sequenced by immunoSEQ multiplex PCR, and TCRdb holds only the in-frame ones, with some missing. The sample includes approximately 2.5 million clones, 80% to 95% of them seen just once. The specimen was naive CD4+ T cells from PBMCs. Receptor source: a man aged 18 to 29 in good health. Some clones in this sample may be carry-over from other donors' samples. The CDR3 runs from the conserved cysteine through the conserved F or W. D genes are given only for firm matches. Rows may omit the clone size; those that give it use once, few, many or a size class.

>TRBJ2-7|NA|NA|TRBV5-1
CASSLAEPTYEQYF
TGCGCCAGCAGCTTAGCGGAGCCTACCTACGAGCAGTACTTC
>TRBJ2-5|NA|NA|TRBV5-1
CASSVQAVQETQYF
TGCGCCAGCAGCGTTCAAGCGGTCCAAGAGACCCAGTACTTC
>TRBJ2-1|NA|NA|TRBV5-1
CASSWVPGSGEQFF
TGCGCCAGCAGCTGGGTCCCCGGGAGCGGTGAGCAGTTCTTC
>TRBJ2-7|TRBD1|NA|TRBV28
CASIPPLPDRGVYEQYF
TGTGCCAGCATACCACCACTACCGGACAGGGGTGTGTACGAGCAGTACTTC
>TRBJ2-7|NA|NA|TRBV5-1
CASSSKSSAGGGEQYF
TGCGCCAGCAGCTCCAAAAGCTCTGCAGGGGGGGGCGAGCAGTACTTC
>TRBJ1-5|TRBD1|once|TRBV5-4
CASSLVTGGNAGSHQPQHF
TGTGCCAGCAGCTTGGTCACAGGGGGAAACGCTGGCTCCCATCAGCCCCAGCATTTT
>TRBJ1-4|NA|NA|TRBV7-9
CASSPGRSNEKLFF
TGTGCCAGCAGCCCGGGCAGATCTAATGAAAAACTGTTTTTT
>TRBJ2-3|NA|NA|TRBV6-1
CASSQDRRDTQYF
TGTGCCAGCAGCCAAGACAGGCGAGATACGCAGTATTTT
>TRBJ2-1|NA|NA|TRBV7-2
CASSLTLADEQFF
TGTGCCAGCAGCTTAACCTTGGCAGATGAGCAGTTCTTC
>TRBJ2-2|NA|NA|TRBV30
CAWSVRDTSTGELFF
TGTGCCTGGAGTGTCCGGGACACAAGCACCGGGGAGCTGTTTTTT
>TRBJ1-2|NA|NA|TRBV6-5
CASTYSSMGTYGYTF
TGTGCCAGCACCTATTCTTCAATGGGAACCTATGGCTACACCTTC
>TRBJ1-1|NA|NA|TRBV7-9
CASSLRGANTEAFF
TGTGCCAGCAGCCTTCGGGGCGCGAACACTGAAGCTTTCTTT
>TRBJ1-3|NA|NA|TRBV28
CASTDRAVGNTIYF
TGTGCCAGCACCGATCGGGCAGTCGGAAACACCATATATTTT
>TRBJ2-1|NA|once|TRBV6-1
CASSDDGSLTYNEQFF
TGTGCCAGCAGTGACGACGGGAGCCTGACTTACAATGAGCAGTTCTTC
>TRBJ1-2|NA|few|TRBV2
CASSVRGNYGYTF
TGTGCCAGCAGTGTTCGGGGAAACTATGGCTACACCTTC
>TRBJ1-1|NA|NA|TRBV7-2
CASSPTGQGLYFF
TGTGCCAGCAGCCCCACCGGGCAGGGCCTATATTTCTTT
>TRBJ1-2|NA|NA|TRBV5-4
CASSSIGLSGGYTF
TGTGCCAGCAGCTCAATCGGGTTATCGGGCGGCTACACCTTC
>TRBJ2-3|NA|NA|TRBV11-2
CASSLVGRRPSTDTQYF
TGTGCCAGCAGCTTAGTCGGACGGCGCCCCAGCACAGATACGCAGTATTTT
>TRBJ2-3|TRBD2|NA|TRBV9
CASSVAPLAGGGSTDTQYF
TGTGCCAGCAGCGTAGCTCCCCTAGCGGGAGGGGGGAGCACAGATACGCAGTATTTT
>TRBJ1-5|NA|NA|TRBV14
CASSPTGFNQPQHF
TGTGCCAGCAGCCCTACCGGGTTCAATCAGCCCCAGCATTTT
>TRBJ2-1|TRBD2|NA|TRBV7-8
CASSLGRGSGRPEQFF
TGTGCCAGCAGCTTAGGAAGGGGCAGCGGGAGGCCTGAGCAGTTCTTC
>TRBJ2-2|NA|NA|TRBV7-3
CASSQVRESPGELFF
TGTGCCAGCAGCCAGGTTAGGGAGTCGCCCGGGGAGCTGTTTTTT
>TRBJ1-5|TRBD1|NA|TRBV19
CASSDTGALGSPQHF
TGTGCCAGTAGTGACACAGGGGCGCTGGGATCACCCCAGCATTTT
>TRBJ2-1|TRBD2|NA|TRBV6-1
CAGGDPGLANDEQFF
TGTGCCGGAGGCGACCCAGGACTAGCGAACGATGAGCAGTTCTTC
>TRBJ2-5|TRBD2|NA|TRBV4-1
CASSQGGLAGGPFETQYF
TGCGCCAGCAGCCAAGGTGGACTAGCGGGAGGGCCTTTCGAGACCCAGTACTTC
>TRBJ2-5|TRBD1|NA|TRBV29-1
CSAQPGTGTGETQYF
TGCAGCGCTCAACCCGGGACAGGGACGGGAGAGACCCAGTACTTC
>TRBJ2-1|TRBD2|NA|TRBV6-1
CASARLAGGYNEQFF
TGTGCCAGCGCAAGACTAGCGGGAGGCTACAATGAGCAGTTCTTC
>TRBJ2-7|TRBD1|NA|TRBV14
CASSRTGKFPDEQYF
TGTGCCAGCAGCCGGACAGGAAAGTTTCCTGACGAGCAGTACTTC
>TRBJ2-2|NA|NA|TRBV7-9
CARRSGSPANTGELFF
TGTGCCAGAAGATCCGGATCACCCGCGAACACCGGGGAGCTGTTTTTT
>TRBJ2-5|TRBD1|NA|TRBV10-1
CASSRTGSRETQYF
TGCGCCAGCAGTCGGACAGGCTCCCGGGAGACCCAGTACTTC
>TRBJ2-7|NA|NA|TRBV5-8
CASSFSSGYYEQYF
TGTGCCAGCAGCTTTAGTAGCGGATACTACGAGCAGTACTTC
>TRBJ2-3|TRBD1|NA|TRBV29-1
CSVEDIRDRPTSTDTQYF
TGCAGCGTTGAAGATATACGGGACAGGCCGACTAGCACAGATACGCAGTATTTT
>TRBJ2-7|TRBD2|NA|TRBV5-1
CASSLGSGRAYEQYF
TGCGCCAGCAGCTTGGGAAGCGGGAGGGCCTACGAGCAGTACTTC
>TRBJ1-1|NA|NA|TRBV7-3
CASSLMGSGTEAFF
TGTGCCAGCAGCTTGATGGGGTCGGGCACTGAAGCTTTCTTT
>TRBJ2-1|NA|once|TRBV11-2
CASSLLKGEQFF
TGTGCCAGCAGCTTATTAAAGGGCGAGCAGTTCTTC
>TRBJ1-2|TRBD1|NA|TRBV27
CASSPNFAGGNYGYTF
TGTGCCAGCAGTCCAAACTTCGCAGGGGGAAACTATGGCTACACCTTC
>TRBJ2-1|TRBD2|NA|TRBV2
CASRPGLAGGGNEQFF
TGTGCCAGCAGACCGGGACTAGCGGGAGGGGGAAATGAGCAGTTCTTC
>TRBJ1-1|NA|NA|TRBV28
CASMERLGTEAFF
TGTGCCAGCATGGAGCGCTTAGGGACTGAAGCTTTCTTT
>TRBJ1-6|TRBD1|NA|TRBV19
CASSTSTGDAPLHF
TGTGCCAGTAGTACGTCGACAGGGGACGCTCCCCTCCACTTT
>TRBJ2-7|NA|NA|TRBV28
CASSLSSVRTYEQYF
TGTGCCAGCAGTTTATCTAGCGTCCGTACCTACGAGCAGTACTTC
>TRBJ2-7|NA|NA|TRBV4-3
CASSLLTSGGYEQYF
TGCGCCAGCAGCCTATTGACCTCCGGGGGCTACGAGCAGTACTTC
>TRBJ1-1|NA|NA|TRBV18
CASSPAIQTEAFF
TGTGCCAGCTCCCCGGCTATTCAGACTGAAGCTTTCTTT
>TRBJ2-3|TRBD1|NA|TRBV2
CASKAGGFADTQYF
TGTGCCAGCAAGGCAGGGGGCTTCGCAGATACGCAGTATTTT
>TRBJ1-4|TRBD1|NA|TRBV6-1
CASSRTGSTNEKLFF
TGTGCCAGCAGTCGGACAGGATCAACTAATGAAAAACTGTTTTTT
>TRBJ2-7|TRBD1|NA|TRBV5-1
CASSLVTGAPGEQYF
TGCGCCAGCAGCTTGGTGACAGGGGCACCCGGCGAGCAGTACTTC
>TRBJ2-3|TRBD2|NA|TRBV19
CASGGLAGSTDTQYF
TGTGCCAGTGGAGGCTTAGCGGGAAGCACAGATACGCAGTATTTT
>TRBJ1-2|TRBD1|NA|TRBV5-1
CASSSQGGVLAAGYTF
TGCGCCAGCAGCTCTCAGGGGGGCGTGTTAGCCGCCGGCTACACCTTC
>TRBJ2-1|TRBD2|NA|TRBV18
CASSPPSRERDEQFF
TGTGCCAGCTCACCACCGTCGCGGGAGAGGGATGAGCAGTTCTTC
>TRBJ1-2|TRBD1|NA|TRBV7-9
CASSLRQGGTYGYTF
TGTGCCAGCAGCTTACGACAGGGGGGAACCTATGGCTACACCTTC
>TRBJ2-7|TRBD2|NA|TRBV29-1
CSVEGLAGEVYEQYF
TGCAGCGTTGAAGGCTTGGCGGGAGAGGTGTACGAGCAGTACTTC
>TRBJ1-6|NA|NA|TRBV9
CASSVEGTNSPLHF
TGTGCCAGCAGCGTAGAGGGAACGAATTCACCCCTCCACTTT
>TRBJ1-5|NA|NA|TRBV28
CASGLARLGYSNQPQHF
TGTGCCAGCGGTTTGGCCCGGTTGGGCTATAGCAATCAGCCCCAGCATTTT
>TRBJ1-5|NA|NA|TRBV28
CASTPAAHLQPQHF
TGTGCCAGCACCCCCGCAGCCCACCTTCAGCCCCAGCATTTT
>TRBJ2-2|TRBD2|NA|TRBV2
CASSDQRDDGELFF
TGTGCCAGCAGTGATCAGCGGGATGACGGGGAGCTGTTTTTT
>TRBJ2-1|TRBD1|NA|TRBV5-1
CASSLGQGAHNEQFF
TGCGCCAGCAGCTTGGGGCAGGGGGCGCACAATGAGCAGTTCTTC
>TRBJ2-7|NA|NA|TRBV6-5
CASSSRDGYHEQYF
TGTGCCAGCAGTTCCCGGGACGGGTACCACGAGCAGTACTTC